Below are 24 T cell receptor beta chains sequenced from a single sample in a study of T-cell reconstitution after alpha-beta-depleted transplantation in children. It was with unique molecular identifiers that the TCRbeta library was prepared. MiXCR, run by TCRdb on the PCR reads, gives a single entry per CDR3 protein. The sample includes 40,000 to 60,000 distinct CDR3 sequences, about 9% of them seen just once. This sample comprised PBMCs, mostly from graft donor cells, obtained 60 days after TCRalphabeta/CD19-depleted stem cell transplant. The source is a male patient between 2 and 15 years old who had a stem cell transplant for chronic granulomatous disease, so the T cells may come from the graft donor.

This clonotype was seen repeatedly, ten times or more. In DNA form, the CDR3 reads TGTGCCAGCAGTTTACTAGCGGGACTTTACGAGCAGTACTTC. Translation: CASSLLAGLYEQYF. The chain combines TRBV27 with TRBJ2-7; TRBD2 matches at 9 bases. V was pared by 2 bases and J by 4 bases, with 3 bases of the junction left unmatched. The CDR3 totals 14 residues. Germline-derived CDR1 and CDR2 are MNHEY and SMNVEV (reference sequence).

This clonotype is labeled large. V gene TRBV11-2 combines with J gene TRBJ2-3, with no clear D. With 1 base removed from V and 2 bases from J, the gap between germline ends came to 4 bases. Germline V gives CDR1 SGHAT, CDR2 FQNNGV. The CDR3 is 13 amino acids. The CDR3 bases are TGTGCCAGCAGCTTAGTGCTCACAGATACGCAGTATTTT. Translating gives CASSLVLTDTQYF.

This clonotype turned up a few times. The CDR3 nucleotides are TGTGCCAGCAGCCCCAGACGGAAACTGCAAGAGACCCAGTACTTC. Amino acids: CASSPRRKLQETQYF. The gene calls are TRBV7-8 and TRBJ2-5; D uncertain. The CDR3 consists of 15 residues. Per the germline V gene, CDR1 is SGHVS and CDR2 is FQNEAQ. The V and J ends lost 5 bases and 2 bases respectively, with 15 bases between them.

This clonotype came up many times. This chain links TRBV10-2 with TRBJ2-1; 8 bases fit TRBD2. The CDR3 spans 15 residues. Germline CDR1 is WSHSY and CDR2 is SAAADI. The junction had 6 bases not matched to a gene; V was cut back by 6 bases and J by 2 bases. The CDR3 loop reads CASSPSGSPYNEQFF. The CDR3, as DNA: TGCGCCAGCAGCCCAAGCGGGAGTCCCTACAATGAGCAGTTCTTC.

The chain couples TRBV12-3 or TRBV12-4 to TRBJ2-1, with 12 bases matching TRBD2. There are 16 residues in the CDR3. Unmatched junction bases numbered 13, after V lost 6 bases and J lost 10 bases. The CDR3 loop is CASSSRETSGSREQFF. CDR3 coding DNA: TGTGCCAGCAGCTCGCGGGAGACTAGCGGGAGCCGCGAGCAGTTCTTC.

The sample holds many counts of this clonotype. This sequence joins TRBV11-2 and TRBJ1-1, with a possible D match to TRBD1 (5 bases). This CDR3 is built from 12 residues. Germline V gene sequence: CDR1 SGHAT, CDR2 FQNNGV. V was pared by 5 bases and J by 5 bases, with 9 bases between. In nucleotides, the CDR3 is TGTGCCAGCAGCCCGGGGGGGACTGAAGCTTTCTTT. The encoded protein is CASSPGGTEAFF.

This clonotype was picked up many times. J is TRBJ2-1 and V is TRBV25-1; D possibly corresponds to TRBD2 (6 bases). V was trimmed by 5 bases and J by 4 bases, leaving 12 bases between them. The CDR3 covers 14 residues. Germline CDR1 MGHDK, CDR2 SYGVNS. CDR3 bases: TGTGCCAGCAGTCGGGGGACCCCTTACAATGAGCAGTTCTTC. It specifies CASSRGTPYNEQFF.

This clonotype was seen ten or more times. This sequence joins TRBV7-9 and TRBJ2-3; a possible D gene is TRBD2 (5 bases). Germline-derived CDR1 and CDR2 are SEHNR and FQNEAQ (reference sequence). Between the trimmed V and J ends, which lost 0 bases and 2 bases, there was a span of 12 bases. This CDR3 spans 16 amino acids. The CDR3 loop is CASSLARSGYTDTQYF. DNA for the CDR3: TGTGCCAGCAGCTTAGCGCGGAGCGGTTACACAGATACGCAGTATTTT.

The table lists this clonotype with many counts. J is TRBJ1-4 and V is TRBV4-3, with no clear D. Germline loops: CDR1 LGHNA, CDR2 YSLEER. V gave up 0 bases and J gave up 0 bases, with 14 bases separating them. The CDR3 spans 18 residues. The CDR3 bases are TGCGCCAGCAGCCAAGATCCAGGAACGGACGCAACTAATGAAAAACTGTTTTTT. Protein: CASSQDPGTDATNEKLFF.

This clonotype was seen at least ten times. The chain recombines TRBV6-2 or TRBV6-3 with TRBJ2-2, with TRBD1 matching 9 bases. Germline trimming cut 6 bases from V and 5 bases from J; bases unmatched to any gene: 10. Germline loops: CDR1 MNHEY, CDR2 SVGEGT. The CDR3 spans 16 residues. CDR3 region: CASSLGTGRVTGELFF. The CDR3 DNA reads as TGTGCCAGCAGCCTCGGGACAGGGCGGGTTACCGGGGAGCTGTTTTTT.

The chain uses TRBV30 and TRBJ1-2; 11 bases align to TRBD1. Trimming removed 4 bases from V and 7 bases from J; junction bases left unmatched: 8. This CDR3 spans 14 amino acids. Germline V gene sequence: CDR1 GTSNPN, CDR2 SVGIG (reference sequence). For the CDR3, the DNA is TGTGCCTGGACCCGGACAGGGGGCGCGGCTGGCTACACCTTC. Translated: CAWTRTGGAAGYTF.

This clonotype was counted many times. CDR3: CSARDLGTSGRPQQFF. CDR3 coding DNA: TGCAGTGCTAGAGATCTGGGGACTAGCGGGAGACCCCAGCAGTTCTTC. This sequence joins TRBV20-1 and TRBJ2-1; 14 bases align to TRBD2. Looked up from germline, CDR1 is DFQATT and CDR2 is SNEGSKA (reference sequence). V shed 0 bases, J shed 11 bases, and the junction held 9 bases outside the gene matches. CDR3 length: 16 amino acids.

This clonotype was counted many times. The V gene is TRBV6-1, the J gene TRBJ2-7; TRBD2 might be the D (6 bases). Trimming removed 6 bases from V and 3 bases from J, with 15 bases in between. Germline values: CDR1 MNHNS, CDR2 SASEGT. This CDR3 spans 14 amino acids. For the CDR3, the DNA is TGTGCCAGCAGCCCCGGGAGACAGAGCTACGAGCAGTACTTC. Encoded protein: CASSPGRQSYEQYF.

This clonotype was observed at least ten times. This chain uses TRBV10-3 with TRBJ2-3; weak D call: TRBD1 (6 bases). CDR3 length: 15 amino acids. Germline V lookup: CDR1 ENHRY, CDR2 SYGVKD. V gave up 6 bases and J gave up 1 base, with 14 bases separating them. In DNA form, the CDR3 reads TGTGCCATCAGCACAGGGTCGAAGGGCACAGATACGCAGTATTTT. Its translation is CAISTGSKGTDTQYF.

The CDR3 DNA is TGTGCCAGCAGTTTAGGGTCAGGGTGGGTCACTGAAGCTTTCTTT. Encoded protein: CASSLGSGWVTEAFF. The V call is TRBV12-3 or TRBV12-4, the J call TRBJ1-1; possibly TRBD1 for D (5 bases). This CDR3 is built from 15 residues. Trimming cost V 1 base and J 4 bases, with 13 bases left between them.

This clonotype was recorded at least ten times. The chain carries TRBV20-1 and TRBJ2-4; D is undetermined. The CDR3 runs 12 residues. V lost 3 bases and J lost 6, with 9 bases in between. The germline V gene has CDR1 DFQATT and CDR2 SNEGSKA (reference sequence). CDR3 in amino acids: CSARGGINIQYF. The CDR3 DNA reads as TGCAGTGCTAGGGGCGGCATAAACATTCAGTACTTC.

The chain uses TRBV6-1 and TRBJ2-3, with 12 nucleotides matching TRBD2. Trimming removed 5 bases from V and 2 bases from J; junction bases left unmatched: 8. Germline CDR1 is MNHNS and CDR2 is SASEGT. This CDR3 comprises 17 residues. The DNA for the CDR3 is TGTGCCAGCAGTCTAGCGGGAGGGAGATATATCACAGATACGCAGTATTTT. This codes for CASSLAGGRYITDTQYF.

This clonotype was found once. V is TRBV7-9 and J is TRBJ2-1; tentative D call: TRBD2 (6 bases). From germline, CDR1 is SEHNR and CDR2 FQNEAQ (reference sequence). V dropped 1 base and J dropped 15 bases, with 22 bases sitting between them. CDR3 length: 15 amino acids. The CDR3 region is CASSLGARDEFTWFF. The CDR3 DNA follows: TGTGCCAGCAGCTTAGGGGCGCGGGATGAGTTCACGTGGTTCTTC.

This clonotype was observed at least ten times. The CDR3 loop reads CASSFGDRPGGYTF. The DNA for the CDR3 is TGTGCCAGCAGCTTCGGGGACCGCCCAGGAGGCTACACCTTC. The rearrangement uses TRBV7-9 and TRBJ1-2, with D tentatively TRBD1 (5 bases). There are 14 residues in the CDR3. The germline CDR1 and CDR2 sequences are SEHNR and FQNEAQ (reference sequence). With 3 bases removed from V and 8 bases from J, the gap between germline ends came to 16 bases.

This clonotype was detected ten times or more. The J gene is TRBJ2-6, the V gene TRBV6-2 or TRBV6-3, with D possibly matching TRBD1 (5 bases). Germline V CDR1 and CDR2: MNHEY, SVGEGT. Trimming pared 5 bases from V and 8 bases from J, leaving 16 bases between. The CDR3 consists of 15 residues. The CDR3 nucleotides are TGTGCCAGCAGTGCCCGACAGATTTGGACCAACGTCCTGACTTTC. Protein sequence: CASSARQIWTNVLTF.

This clonotype appeared many times. J is TRBJ2-2 and V is TRBV10-3; D unresolved. Germline V gene sequence: CDR1 ENHRY, CDR2 SYGVKD. CDR3 length: 14 residues. V lost 2 bases to trimming and J lost 3 bases, with 7 bases between them. The CDR3 nucleotides read TGTGCCATCAGTGAGATAAGGGACACCGGGGAGCTGTTTTTT. Protein: CAISEIRDTGELFF.

This chain uses TRBV6-2 or TRBV6-3 with TRBJ1-1; D unclear. In germline, CDR1 is MNHEY, CDR2 SVGEGT. This CDR3 region has 17 residues. Between the trimmed V and J ends, which lost 6 bases and 0 bases, there was a span of 20 bases. CDR3 sequence (DNA): TGTGCCAGCAGGTCCTCCTACATCGGGAGAATGAACACTGAAGCTTTCTTT. Its translation is CASRSSYIGRMNTEAFF.

This clonotype was seen ten or more times. CDR3 bases: TGTGCCAGCAGTTTAGGGGGCGGGGAGCTGTTTTTT. Translating gives CASSLGGGELFF. The chain carries TRBV6-2 or TRBV6-3 and TRBJ2-2, with D perhaps matching TRBD1 (6 bases). V dropped 4 bases and J dropped 7 bases, with 7 bases sitting between them. CDR1 is MNHEY, CDR2 SVGEGT, per germline. This CDR3 spans 12 amino acids.

This clonotype showed up many times. V is TRBV5-1 and J is TRBJ2-1, with TRBD2 matching 7 bases. With V trimmed by 0 bases and J by 9 bases, 6 bases remained unmatched. This CDR3 has 14 residues. In germline, CDR1 is SGHRS, CDR2 YFSETQ. The CDR3 region has the DNA TGCGCCAGCAGCTTGGGCGGGAGATTGGTTGAGCAGTTCTTC. Protein: CASSLGGRLVEQFF.